Listed below are T cell receptor beta chains from one sample, sequenced in a study of identical twins. TCRdb passed the 5' RACE reads through MiXCR, listing each CDR3 protein once. Of about 520,000 distinct CDR3 sequences in the sample, under 25% were seen once. These same records also appear under a second study, on T cells expressing NK-cell markers.

The sample comprised CD4+ T cells sorted from blood. These receptor sequences come from a woman aged 18 to 35 in good health. Each CDR3 is given with its conserved first and last residue. A D gene is named only where the DNA matches it firmly. Only part of the rows carry a size: once, few, many, or a class if the clone is expanded.

clone size	J gene	V gene	D gene	CDR3 DNA	CDR3 protein
few	TRBJ2-2	TRBV20-1	NA	TGCAGTGCTAGAGATCGGAGAGAAGGGGACACCGGGGAGCTGTTTTTT	CSARDRREGDTGELFF
NA	TRBJ1-5	TRBV5-5	NA	TGTGCCAGCAGCTTGGAGAGGGCAGCTATCGGCAATCAGCCCCAGCATTTT	CASSLERAAIGNQPQHF
NA	TRBJ1-5	TRBV20-1	NA	TGCAGTGCTAGTCCCGGACAGAGAAATCAGCCCCAGCATTTT	CSASPGQRNQPQHF
many	TRBJ1-2	TRBV20-1	NA	TGCAGTGCCGCAGGACAGTTCTATGGCTACACCTTC	CSAAGQFYGYTF
few	TRBJ2-1	TRBV7-8	NA	TGTGCCGTCGGTGGCGGAGCCAATCAGTTCTTC	CAVGGGANQFF
NA	TRBJ2-3	TRBV27	TRBD1	TGTGCCAGCAGTCCCCCACTATACAGGGGAAATACGCAGTATTTT	CASSPPLYRGNTQYF
few	TRBJ2-5	TRBV20-1	NA	TGCAGTGCTAGACCAGCCGGGACTGGAGACGAGACCCAGTACTTC	CSARPAGTGDETQYF
many	TRBJ1-6	TRBV12-3/TRBV12-4	NA	TGTGCCAGCAGCCTGCGAGGCTCCTATAATTCACCCCTCCACTTT	CASSLRGSYNSPLHF
many	TRBJ2-7	TRBV5-5	NA	TGTGCCAGCAGCTTGGAACCCGCCGGAGGCCCCCACGAGCAGTACTTC	CASSLEPAGGPHEQYF
NA	TRBJ1-1	TRBV25-1	NA	TGTGCCAGCAGTGGCTACGAAGGCACTGAAGCTTTCTTT	CASSGYEGTEAFF
many	TRBJ1-4	TRBV12-3/TRBV12-4	NA	TGTGCCAGCAGGAGGGACGGACTATATGAAAAACTGTTTTTT	CASRRDGLYEKLFF
few	TRBJ2-7	TRBV3-1	NA	TGTGCCAGCAGCCAAAGACCTGGAACTAGCAGCTACGAGCAGTACTTC	CASSQRPGTSSYEQYF
few	TRBJ1-2	TRBV25-1	NA	TGTGCCAGCAAGGGTGCAGTTGGCTACACCTTC	CASKGAVGYTF
few	TRBJ2-7	TRBV7-9	NA	TGTGCCAGCAGCCTCCCAGGGGCCCTCTACTCCTACGAGCAGTACTTC	CASSLPGALYSYEQYF
few	TRBJ2-1	TRBV11-2	NA	TGTGCCAGCAGCTTAACCCCCCAGAGCTCCTACAATGAGCAGTTCTTC	CASSLTPQSSYNEQFF
few	TRBJ2-2	TRBV4-2	TRBD2	TGTGCCAGCAGCCAGACGACTAGCGGGGGTACGAACACCGGGGAGCTGTTTTTT	CASSQTTSGGTNTGELFF
NA	TRBJ2-1	TRBV20-1	NA	TGCAGTGCTACCCCGACTAGTATAGAGGAGCAGTTCTTC	CSATPTSIEEQFF
NA	TRBJ2-1	TRBV10-3	TRBD2	TGTGCCATCAGTGAACCGGAGAGCGGGAGTCGGAATGAGCAGTTCTTC	CAISEPESGSRNEQFF
many	TRBJ2-1	TRBV5-1	TRBD2	TGCGCCAGCAGCCCGCCGGGACTAGCGGGAAACAATGAGCAGTTCTTC	CASSPPGLAGNNEQFF
NA	TRBJ2-3	TRBV4-3	NA	TGCGCCAGCAGCCAAGCCCTCACAGATACGCAGTATTTT	CASSQALTDTQYF
NA	TRBJ1-2	TRBV29-1	TRBD1	TGCAGCGCCTGGACAGGCGACTATGGCTACACCTTC	CSAWTGDYGYTF
many	TRBJ2-3	TRBV5-6	NA	TGTGCCAGCAGCCCGATAGCGGGACAGTCGGATACGCAGTATTTT	CASSPIAGQSDTQYF
few	TRBJ2-5	TRBV6-2/TRBV6-3	NA	TGTGCCAGCAGTTATCCAGGAGGGAACCAAGAGACCCAGTACTTC	CASSYPGGNQETQYF
NA	TRBJ2-5	TRBV20-1	NA	TGCAGTGCGAAAGAGCGGGAGACCCAGTACTTC	CSAKERETQYF
few	TRBJ2-5	TRBV5-1	NA	TGCGCCAGCAGCCATGACCTGAGGGAGACCCAGTACTTC	CASSHDLRETQYF
NA	TRBJ1-6	TRBV20-1	NA	TGCAGTGCCACCATTGAGAAGATAAATTCACCCCTCCACTTT	CSATIEKINSPLHF